These 20 T cell receptor beta chains were all obtained from the same sample, sequenced in a study of blood T cells in healthy people across ages. A second PCR, run for roughly 7 to 12 cycles, used a sample-barcoded 5' primer plus a J-beta primer mix. Using its own MiXCR run on the 5' RACE reads, TCRdb lists one record per CDR3 protein. Of fewer than 1,000,000 distinct CDR3 sequences detected, approximately 44% appear once; the ten largest clones hold roughly 19%. The sequenced material came from blood. These TCRs come from a man aged 60-69 years in good health.

This clonotype was found once. The genes are TRBV7-2 and TRBJ2-5; 7 bases line up with TRBD1. The J segment lost 2 bases and the V segment lost 1 base, leaving 7 bases of the junction unmatched. From germline, CDR1 is SGHTA and CDR2 FQGNSA. The CDR3 totals 16 residues. CDR3 loop: CASSLEGQAIQETQYF. CDR3 coding DNA: TGTGCCAGCAGCTTAGAAGGACAGGCGATTCAAGAGACCCAGTACTTC.

This clonotype was counted only a few times. V and J are TRBV5-1 and TRBJ2-7; perhaps TRBD1 as D (6 bases). V was pared by 0 bases and J by 3 bases, with 10 bases between. Germline values: CDR1 SGHRS, CDR2 YFSETQ. The CDR3 spans 14 residues. CDR3 bases: TGCGCCAGCAGCTTGGACAGGGCGGTCTACGAGCAGTACTTC. This codes for CASSLDRAVYEQYF.

This clonotype came up a few times. The chain has TRBV12-3 or TRBV12-4 and TRBJ2-3; 9 bases match TRBD2. After removal of 2 bases from V and 11 bases from J, the junction contained 8 bases not matched to a gene. The CDR3 consists of 14 residues. The CDR3 reads CASSLIAGADVQYF. In DNA, the CDR3 is TGTGCCAGCAGTTTAATAGCGGGGGCGGATGTGCAGTATTTT.

Points on this clonotype: An end of the junction differs from the germline gene, which may be a read error. The chain joins TRBV15 to TRBJ2-1, with D unclear. CDR3 length equals 15 residues. Germline V gives CDR1 LNHNV, CDR2 YYDKDF (reference sequence). CDR3 in amino acids: CAASRSDAVFNEQFF. CDR3 nucleotide sequence: TGTGCCGCCAGCAGATCCGACGCGGTCTTCAATGAGCAGTTCTTC.

This clonotype came up a few times. V and J are TRBV3-1 and TRBJ2-5, with 12 positions matching TRBD2. The DNA end is a closer match to TRBJ2-7, so the J assignment may be wrong. Germline assignment: CDR1 LGHDT and CDR2 YNNKEL (reference sequence). This CDR3 contains 18 residues. CDR3 residues: CASSQDLLTSGGRYEQYF. The CDR3, as DNA: TGTGCCAGCAGCCAAGACCTCCTGACTAGCGGGGGACGCTACGAGCAGTACTTC.

Comments on this clonotype: Germline is not matched at one junction end, which may reflect a read error. The chain is built from TRBV20-1 and TRBJ2-1, with TRBD2 matching over 9 bases. The CDR3 is made up of 15 amino acids. Germline V gene sequence: CDR1 DFQATT, CDR2 SNEGSKA (reference sequence). CDR3 DNA sequence: TGCGGTGCCCACCCCGGCCTAGCGGGGCTGGATGAGCAGTTCTTC. Protein sequence: CGAHPGLAGLDEQFF.

The chain couples TRBV12-3 or TRBV12-4 to TRBJ1-2; possibly TRBD1 for D (5 bases). This CDR3 contains 14 residues. Trimming removed 6 bases from V and 8 bases from J, with 19 bases in between. The CDR3 nucleotides are TGTGCCAGCAGCCTAACCGGGGCAGGGTCCGGCTACACCTTC. It translates to CASSLTGAGSGYTF.

This chain connects TRBV10-3 to TRBJ2-7; the D call may be TRBD1 or TRBD2 (5 bases each). The CDR3 is 14 amino acids. Trimming took 8 bases from V and 1 from J, leaving 15 bases between them. Germline V gene sequence: CDR1 ENHRY, CDR2 SYGVKD. The CDR3 loop reads CAICRDLGSYEQYF. In DNA form, the CDR3 reads TGTGCCATCTGCCGGGACCTGGGGTCCTACGAGCAGTACTTC.

The rearrangement links TRBV11-3 to TRBJ2-3, with TRBD2 matching 7 bases. Trimming cost V 5 bases and J 0 bases; bases outside gene matches: 5. CDR3 size: 15 residues. Germline lookup yields CDR1 SGHNT and CDR2 YENEEA. The CDR3 DNA reads TGTGCCAGCAGCCCACTAGCGCAAAGCACAGATACGCAGTATTTT. This encodes CASSPLAQSTDTQYF.

Only a few counts were recorded for this clonotype. This chain links TRBV15 with TRBJ2-4; D is unresolved. The V end lost 3 bases, the J end lost 1 base, and 19 bases lay between the germline ends. The V gene's germline CDR1 is LNHNV and CDR2 YYDKDF (reference sequence). This CDR3 comprises 18 residues. The CDR3 protein is CATSSTPPVGFAKNIQYF. CDR3 bases: TGTGCCACCAGCAGTACACCCCCGGTGGGCTTTGCCAAAAACATTCAGTACTTC.

Only one count was recorded for this clonotype. The V and J genes are TRBV9 and TRBJ1-4; a possible D gene is TRBD1 (5 bases). The CDR3 covers 15 residues. In germline, CDR1 is SGDLS, CDR2 YYNGEE. V was cut by 0 bases and J by 8 bases, with 14 bases left in between. CDR3 sequence: CASSVGGAGGEKLFF. CDR3 coding DNA: TGTGCCAGCAGCGTAGGTGGGGCGGGCGGAGAAAAACTGTTTTTT. Drawing the rest from reference TRBV9 and TRBJ1-4, the complete variable domain is DSGVTQTPKHLITATGQRVTLRCSPRSGDLSVYWYQQSLDQGLQFLIQYYNGEERAKGNILERFSAQQFPDLHSELNLSSLELGDSALYFCASSVGGAGGEKLFFGSGTQLSVL.

This clonotype was counted a single time. The junction shows a germline mismatch at one end, possibly a read error. The chain joins TRBV10-3 to TRBJ1-1; the D is unclear. CDR1 and CDR2 (germline): ENHRY, SYGVKD. This CDR3 region has 13 residues. The CDR3 region is CAIRYDSNTEAFF. DNA of the CDR3: TGTGCCATACGCTACGATTCGAACACGGAAGCTTTCTTT.

CDR3 amino acids: CASSQISGRSTDTQYF. DNA of the CDR3: TGCGCCAGCAGCCAAATCTCCGGGAGGAGCACAGATACGCAGTATTTT. The chain is built from TRBV4-3 and TRBJ2-3; 7 bases agree with TRBD2. Germline V gene data show CDR1 as LGHNA and CDR2 as YSLEER. J gave up 0 bases and V 2 bases, and 5 bases lay outside the gene matches. This CDR3 comprises 16 residues.

The rearrangement uses TRBV10-3 and TRBJ2-7; 7 bases map to TRBD1. After removal of 3 bases from V and 3 bases from J, the junction contained 8 bases not matched to a gene. In germline, CDR1 is ENHRY, CDR2 SYGVKD. There are 15 residues in the CDR3. CDR3 sequence (DNA): TGTGCCATCAGTGATTGGGACAGAAAGGGCTACGAGCAGTACTTC. The encoded protein is CAISDWDRKGYEQYF.

The V and J genes are TRBV5-1 and TRBJ2-2; 8 nucleotides line up with TRBD1. The length of the CDR3 is 17 residues. Germline lookup yields CDR1 SGHRS and CDR2 YFSETQ. V lost 4 bases and J lost 7; bases outside the gene matches: 15. The CDR3 sequence: CASSPTPGGARIGELFF. The CDR3 DNA sequence: TGCGCCAGCAGCCCTACCCCAGGGGGCGCTAGGATCGGGGAGCTGTTTTTT.

The chain is built from TRBV7-2 and TRBJ2-5; 9 positions agree with TRBD2. J gave up 4 bases and V 2 bases, and 8 bases lay outside the gene matches. Germline V gene data show CDR1 as SGHTA and CDR2 as FQGNSA. The CDR3 spans 16 residues. The CDR3 protein is CASSLPSGGGGETQYF. The CDR3, as DNA: TGTGCCAGCAGCTTACCCTCTGGCGGGGGGGGAGAGACCCAGTACTTC.

Comment on this clonotype: An end of the junction does not agree with germline; a read error may underlie this. V is TRBV7-2 and J is TRBJ2-1, with TRBD2 identical over 11 bases. The CDR3 extends over 18 amino acids. Germline V gene sequence: CDR1 SGHTA, CDR2 FQGNSA. The DNA of the CDR3 is TGTGACAGCAGCTTAGTTAGCGGGGGGGCCCTGCCCTACAATGAGCAGTTCTTC. This encodes CDSSLVSGGALPYNEQFF.

The rearrangement uses TRBV27 and TRBJ2-1; TRBD1 matches at 11 bases. The CDR3 is 15 amino acids. Germline V gene data show CDR1 as MNHEY and CDR2 as SMNVEV (reference sequence). V trimming: 5 bases; J trimming: 9 bases; junction bases outside the gene matches: 9. The CDR3 DNA follows: TGTGCCAGCAGTCCGACAAGGACAGGGGGCTTTGAGCAGTTCTTC. As protein: CASSPTRTGGFEQFF.

The V gene is TRBV7-9, the J gene TRBJ2-5, with 8 bases identical to TRBD2. Looked up from germline, CDR1 is SEHNR and CDR2 is FQNEAQ (reference sequence). The ends lost 1 base at V and 4 bases at J; junction bases unmatched: 5. The CDR3 consists of 15 residues. DNA of the CDR3: TGTGCCAGCAGCTTAGAAGGACTAGCTCTAGAGACCCAGTACTTC. It codes for CASSLEGLALETQYF.

The table lists this clonotype with a few counts. The chain combines TRBV9 with TRBJ2-1; a weak D match, TRBD2 (5 bases). V was cut by 0 bases and J by 8 bases, with 9 bases left in between. Per the germline V gene, CDR1 is SGDLS and CDR2 is YYNGEE. The CDR3 consists of 13 residues. CDR3: CASSVVAGDEQFF. The CDR3 nucleotides read TGTGCCAGCAGCGTAGTCGCCGGGGATGAGCAGTTCTTC. The entire variable domain, with the rest obtained from reference TRBV9 and TRBJ2-1, is as follows: DSGVTQTPKHLITATGQRVTLRCSPRSGDLSVYWYQQSLDQGLQFLIQYYNGEERAKGNILERFSAQQFPDLHSELNLSSLELGDSALYFCASSVVAGDEQFFGPGTRLTVL.